The 31 T cell receptor beta chains below all came from one sample that was sequenced in a study of shared clonotypes between healthy human individuals. This table comes from immunoSEQ multiplex PCR, and its TCRdb copy is limited to in-frame clones, with some not included. The data contain millions of clones, approximately 94% of them singletons. CD45RO negativity and positive selection for CCR7 defined naive CD8 cells, a population that excluded terminally differentiated effector memory CD45RA+ cells. Sequencing used naive CD8+ T cells from PBMCs. The receptor set was obtained from a man younger than 35 in good health. Some clones in this sample may be carry-over from other donors' samples.

This chain uses TRBV2 with TRBJ2-7, with TRBD2 identical over 7 bases. The CDR3 consists of 13 residues. V dropped 6 bases and J dropped 6; count of bases not matched to a gene: 8. Germline-derived CDR1 and CDR2 are SNHLY and FYNNEI. The CDR3 sequence: CASRGGRLPEQYF. In DNA, the CDR3 is TGTGCCAGCAGAGGCGGGAGACTCCCCGAGCAGTACTTC.

This chain joins TRBV13 and TRBJ2-2; the D call may be TRBD1 or TRBD2 (6 bases each). The CDR3 runs to 17 residues. Trimming left V 3 bases short and J 8 bases short, with 22 bases between. Germline V gene lookup returns CDR1 PRHDT and CDR2 FYEKMQ (reference sequence). The CDR3, as DNA: TGTGCCAGCAGCTTTTACGGGGGCGCAGTAGGTGAAGGGGAGCTGTTTTTT. Protein sequence: CASSFYGGAVGEGELFF. Full variable domain (remainder filled in from reference TRBV13 and TRBJ2-2): AAGVIQSPRHLIKEKRETATLKCYPIPRHDTVYWYQQGPGQDPQFLISFYEKMQSDKGSIPDRFSAQQFSDYHSELNMSSLELGDSALYFCASSFYGGAVGEGELFFGEGSRLTVL.

The rearrangement joins TRBV9 to TRBJ2-2, with 9 positions matching TRBD1. CDR3 length: 16 residues. Trimming at V came to 4 bases and at J to 1 base, leaving 5 bases not matched to a gene. Germline values: CDR1 SGDLS, CDR2 YYNGEE. The CDR3 nucleotides read TGTGCCAGCAGCTTACAGGGGGCCTTGAACACCGGGGAGCTGTTTTTT. It is translated as CASSLQGALNTGELFF.

This chain joins TRBV11-2 and TRBJ2-3; TRBD2 matches 13 bases. The CDR3 is 16 amino acids. Germline loops: CDR1 SGHAT, CDR2 FQNNGV. The V and J ends lost 5 bases and 4 bases, in that order; junction bases with no gene match: 6. CDR3 region: CASSPTSGRAADTQYF. The CDR3 bases are TGTGCCAGCAGCCCTACTAGCGGGAGGGCGGCAGATACGCAGTATTTT.

The chain carries TRBV27 and TRBJ2-3; the D is unclear. This CDR3 is 17 amino acids long. Germline V gene lookup returns CDR1 MNHEY and CDR2 SMNVEV (reference sequence). Trimming stripped 5 bases from V and 2 bases from J, with 20 bases between. CDR3 protein: CASSPGPVPLFTDTQYF. In DNA, the CDR3 is TGTGCCAGCAGTCCCGGGCCCGTCCCTTTATTCACAGATACGCAGTATTTT.

This clone appeared once. This chain joins TRBV11-1 and TRBJ2-7; D is undetermined. Trimming shortened V by 5 bases and J by 3 bases, and 17 bases separated the two germline ends. CDR1 is SGHAT, CDR2 FQDESV, per germline (reference sequence). This CDR3 has 15 residues. For the CDR3, the DNA is TGTGCCAGCAGCCACGCTTCTTTAGGGCACTACGAGCAGTACTTC. Protein: CASSHASLGHYEQYF.

The chain links TRBV29-1 to TRBJ2-1, with TRBD2 matching 12 bases. V lost 4 bases, J lost 8 bases, and 9 bases stayed unmatched. The CDR3 runs to 15 residues. Per the germline V gene, CDR1 is SQVTM and CDR2 is ANQGSEA. CDR3 in amino acids: CSVARTSGRSDEQFF. In nucleotides, the CDR3 is TGCAGCGTTGCCAGAACTAGCGGGAGGTCCGATGAGCAGTTCTTC.

CDR3 bases: TGTGCCAGCAGCACGGGACTAGCCAAAAACATTCAGTACTTC. It codes for CASSTGLAKNIQYF. V is TRBV4-2 and J is TRBJ2-4; the D gene is possibly TRBD2 (6 bases). The CDR3 has 14 residues. Germline V gives CDR1 LGHNA, CDR2 YNFKEQ. The V gene lost 5 bases and the J gene lost 0 bases, with 8 bases spanning the gap.

V is TRBV19 and J is TRBJ2-1; no clear D. The CDR3 is 14 amino acids. The germline V gene has CDR1 LNHDA and CDR2 SQIVND (reference sequence). V lost 4 bases and J 4 bases, leaving 11 bases between the germline ends. CDR3 region: CASSTHFLYNEQFF. The CDR3 bases are TGTGCCAGTAGTACCCACTTCCTGTACAATGAGCAGTTCTTC.

The V and J genes are TRBV7-2 and TRBJ2-7, with 8 bases identical to TRBD2. V dropped 1 base and J dropped 3; count of bases not matched to a gene: 5. The germline CDR1 and CDR2 sequences are SGHTA and FQGNSA. CDR3 length: 15 residues. CDR3 protein: CASSLVGAGDYEQYF. The CDR3 nucleotides read TGTGCCAGCAGCTTAGTTGGAGCGGGGGACTACGAGCAGTACTTC.

V and J are TRBV2 and TRBJ2-1; 11 nucleotides match TRBD2. The CDR3 covers 15 residues. Germline CDR1 is SNHLY and CDR2 is FYNNEI. V shed 6 bases and J 7 bases; nucleotides not matched to a gene: 8. CDR3 bases: TGTGCCAGCAGGCCGGGACTAGCGGAATTTAATGAGCAGTTCTTC. This codes for CASRPGLAEFNEQFF. The complete variable domain, with remaining parts taken from reference TRBV2 and TRBJ2-1, reads EPEVTQTPSHQVTQMGQEVILRCVPISNHLYFYWYRQILGQKVEFLVSFYNNEISEKSEIFDDQFSVERPDGSNFTLKIRSTKLEDSAMYFCASRPGLAEFNEQFFGPGTRLTVL.

The V gene is TRBV18, the J gene TRBJ2-2, with TRBD1 matching 9 bases. Germline-derived CDR1 and CDR2 are KGHSH and LQKENI. The CDR3 covers 18 residues. V shed 0 bases, J shed 2 bases, and the junction held 7 bases outside the gene matches. The CDR3, as DNA: TGTGCCAGCTCACCACCGGGACAGGGCCTCTTAAACACCGGGGAGCTGTTTTTT. This gives the protein CASSPPGQGLLNTGELFF. The full variable domain, completed using reference TRBV18 and TRBJ2-2, is NAGVMQNPRHLVRRRGQEARLRCSPMKGHSHVYWYRQLPEEGLKFMVYLQKENIIDESGMPKERFSAEFPKEGPSILRIQQVVRGDSAAYFCASSPPGQGLLNTGELFFGEGSRLTVL.

Note on this clone: This sample also contains other DNA sequences that code for the same CDR3. The gene calls are TRBV19 and TRBJ2-1; the match to TRBD1 covers 9 bases. With V trimmed by 3 bases and J by 4 bases, 4 bases remained unmatched. The CDR3 extends over 15 amino acids. CDR1 and CDR2 from the germline V gene are LNHDA and SQIVND (reference sequence). The CDR3 coding sequence is TGTGCCAGTAGTATCGGGACAGGGCCATACAATGAGCAGTTCTTC. Translation: CASSIGTGPYNEQFF.

The chain has TRBV6-6 and TRBJ1-4, with D uncertain. The length of the CDR3 is 14 residues. The V gene's germline CDR1 is MNHNY and CDR2 SVGAGI (reference sequence). Trimming removed 4 bases at V and 0 bases at J, with 6 bases between. CDR3: CASSLTPTNEKLFF. DNA of the CDR3: TGTGCCAGCAGTTTGACCCCAACTAATGAAAAACTGTTTTTT.

The rearrangement joins TRBV28 to TRBJ2-1; D gene ambiguous. The CDR3 covers 13 residues. The V gene's germline CDR1 is MDHEN and CDR2 SYDVKM. Trimming cost V 7 bases and J 0 bases, with 7 bases left between them. The CDR3 protein is CASKGISYNEQFF. The CDR3 nucleotides are TGTGCCAGCAAGGGCATCTCCTACAATGAGCAGTTCTTC.

This chain uses TRBV6-5 with TRBJ2-3, with 8 bases identical to TRBD1. J gave up 4 bases and V 0 bases, and 6 bases lay outside the gene matches. This CDR3 has 16 amino acids. The germline V gene encodes CDR1 MNHEY and CDR2 SVGAGI. The CDR3 DNA sequence: TGTGCCAGCAGTTACTCGAGGACAGGGCGGGCAGATACGCAGTATTTT. Amino acid sequence: CASSYSRTGRADTQYF.

The chain recombines TRBV7-5 with TRBJ2-6; no check of the table's D call, TRBD1, against the DNA was made. TRBV7-5 is recorded as a pseudogene. The CDR3 covers 18 residues. The CDR3 loop is CVRSLGTGTDSGANVLTF. The CDR3, as DNA: TGTGTCAGAAGCTTGGGGACAGGGACAGATTCTGGGGCCAACGTCCTGACTTTC.

As for this clone: This CDR3 is also generated by other DNA sequences in the sample. The chain has TRBV18 and TRBJ2-5; 11 bases are shared with TRBD2. CDR3 length: 17 amino acids. CDR1 KGHSH and CDR2 LQKENI come from the germline V gene. V was pared by 0 bases and J by 2 bases, with 5 bases of the junction left unmatched. The DNA of the CDR3 is TGTGCCAGCTCACCACCGAGACTAGCGGGGACACAAGAGACCCAGTACTTC. Amino acid sequence: CASSPPRLAGTQETQYF. The variable domain in full, with the rest retrieved from reference TRBV18 and TRBJ2-5, is NAGVMQNPRHLVRRRGQEARLRCSPMKGHSHVYWYRQLPEEGLKFMVYLQKENIIDESGMPKERFSAEFPKEGPSILRIQQVVRGDSAAYFCASSPPRLAGTQETQYFGPGTRLLVL.

The rearrangement links TRBV29-1 to TRBJ2-1; 8 bases are a match to TRBD2. Germline CDR1 SQVTM, CDR2 ANQGSEA. This CDR3 comprises 13 residues. Trimming took 3 bases from V and 4 from J; bases not matched to a gene: 2. CDR3 loop: CSVDSGEYNEQFF. The CDR3 DNA is TGCAGCGTTGATAGCGGGGAGTACAATGAGCAGTTCTTC.

This rearrangement joins TRBV9 to TRBJ2-7; D may match TRBD1 or TRBD2 (6 bases each). CDR3 length: 13 amino acids. With 4 bases removed from V and 5 bases from J, the gap between germline ends came to 13 bases. Germline V gene data show CDR1 as SGDLS and CDR2 as YYNGEE. CDR3 loop: CASSQGGTDEQYF. CDR3 nucleotides: TGTGCCAGCAGCCAAGGGGGGACCGACGAGCAGTACTTC.

The V and J genes are TRBV27 and TRBJ2-3; D call uncertain. The CDR3 is made up of 15 amino acids. Germline V gene data show CDR1 as MNHEY and CDR2 as SMNVEV (reference sequence). V dropped 5 bases and J dropped 10 bases, with 22 bases sitting between them. CDR3 amino acids: CASSPLFPALVAQYF. The CDR3 bases are TGTGCCAGCAGTCCGCTCTTCCCTGCATTGGTTGCGCAGTATTTT.

This chain connects TRBV19 to TRBJ2-2; 9 bases agree with TRBD1. The J segment lost 5 bases and the V segment lost 5 bases, leaving 6 bases of the junction unmatched. Germline V gene lookup returns CDR1 LNHDA and CDR2 SQIVND (reference sequence). The CDR3 totals 15 residues. This CDR3 is CASSATGTGTGELFF. The CDR3 DNA follows: TGTGCCAGTAGTGCTACCGGGACAGGGACCGGGGAGCTGTTTTTT.

The rearrangement uses TRBV2 and TRBJ1-5; possible D gene TRBD1, 5 bases. Germline V CDR1 and CDR2: SNHLY, FYNNEI. This CDR3 has 14 residues. V shed 6 bases and J shed 0 bases, with 9 bases lying between them. In nucleotides, the CDR3 is TGTGCCAGCAGGGGGCCCTTTAGCAATCAGCCCCAGCATTTT. Residues: CASRGPFSNQPQHF. The full variable domain, its missing parts supplied by reference TRBV2 and TRBJ1-5, is EPEVTQTPSHQVTQMGQEVILRCVPISNHLYFYWYRQILGQKVEFLVSFYNNEISEKSEIFDDQFSVERPDGSNFTLKIRSTKLEDSAMYFCASRGPFSNQPQHFGDGTRLSIL.

The chain combines TRBV29-1 with TRBJ2-7; D is uncertain. CDR3 length: 14 amino acids. Trimming removed 4 bases from V and 3 bases from J, with 16 bases in between. CDR1 and CDR2 from the germline V gene are SQVTM and ANQGSEA. CDR3 in amino acids: CSVVPGVVGYEQYF. In DNA form, the CDR3 reads TGCAGCGTTGTTCCAGGCGTGGTTGGCTACGAGCAGTACTTC.

V usage is TRBV7-8 and J usage is TRBJ2-3, with TRBD2 matching over 11 bases. V lost 6 bases, J lost 5 bases, and 7 bases stayed unmatched. Per germline, CDR1 SGHVS and CDR2 FQNEAQ. The CDR3 runs to 15 residues. CDR3 amino acids: CASRMTSGTGDTQYF. CDR3 DNA: TGTGCCAGCAGAATGACTAGCGGGACAGGAGATACGCAGTATTTT.

This chain connects TRBV27 to TRBJ2-2; 8 bases fit TRBD1. Trimming cost V 8 bases and J 6 bases; bases outside gene matches: 8. Germline V lookup: CDR1 MNHEY, CDR2 SMNVEV (reference sequence). This CDR3 is 14 amino acids long. The CDR3 coding sequence is TGTGCCAGCCAGGACAGGGAGAGTCCCGGGGAGCTGTTTTTT. This translates into CASQDRESPGELFF.

This rearrangement joins TRBV9 to TRBJ2-3; possibly TRBD2 for D (7 bases). CDR3 size: 16 residues. V gave up 3 bases and J gave up 0 bases, with 14 bases separating them. The germline V gene encodes CDR1 SGDLS and CDR2 YYNGEE. CDR3 loop: CASSGRGLASTDTQYF. CDR3 nucleotides: TGTGCCAGCAGCGGGCGGGGGCTTGCTAGCACAGATACGCAGTATTTT.

CDR3 nucleotides: TGCGCCACCTCCCGTAGTTCCTACAATGAGCAGTTCTTC. This encodes CATSRSSYNEQFF. This chain links TRBV4-1 with TRBJ2-1; no reliable D call. Deletions cut 10 bases from V and 1 base from J, with 11 bases between. Germline loops: CDR1 MGHRA, CDR2 YSYEKL. This CDR3 is 13 amino acids long.

The chain couples TRBV27 to TRBJ2-7, with TRBD1 matching 8 bases. Germline CDR1 MNHEY, CDR2 SMNVEV (reference sequence). This CDR3 has 15 residues. Trimming at V came to 6 bases and at J to 5 bases, leaving 12 bases not matched to a gene. CDR3 in amino acids: CASRELSGQVDEQYF. In DNA, the CDR3 is TGTGCCAGCAGAGAACTCTCGGGACAGGTGGACGAGCAGTACTTC.

This chain uses TRBV19 with TRBJ2-3, with D possibly matching TRBD2 (6 bases). CDR1 and CDR2 (germline): LNHDA, SQIVND (reference sequence). CDR3 length: 14 residues. V dropped 3 bases and J dropped 2 bases, with 9 bases sitting between them. CDR3 residues: CASSMEGYTDTQYF. CDR3 coding DNA: TGTGCCAGTAGTATGGAGGGGTACACAGATACGCAGTATTTT.

This clone was seen once. The chain couples TRBV16 to TRBJ1-4; no firm D call. This CDR3 is 16 amino acids long. Germline V gives CDR1 KGHSY, CDR2 FQNENV. V was clipped by 8 bases and J by 0 bases, with 16 bases between them. CDR3 sequence reads: CASLDSSQATNEKLFF. CDR3 nucleotide sequence: TGTGCCAGCCTGGACTCCTCCCAAGCAACTAATGAAAAACTGTTTTTT.